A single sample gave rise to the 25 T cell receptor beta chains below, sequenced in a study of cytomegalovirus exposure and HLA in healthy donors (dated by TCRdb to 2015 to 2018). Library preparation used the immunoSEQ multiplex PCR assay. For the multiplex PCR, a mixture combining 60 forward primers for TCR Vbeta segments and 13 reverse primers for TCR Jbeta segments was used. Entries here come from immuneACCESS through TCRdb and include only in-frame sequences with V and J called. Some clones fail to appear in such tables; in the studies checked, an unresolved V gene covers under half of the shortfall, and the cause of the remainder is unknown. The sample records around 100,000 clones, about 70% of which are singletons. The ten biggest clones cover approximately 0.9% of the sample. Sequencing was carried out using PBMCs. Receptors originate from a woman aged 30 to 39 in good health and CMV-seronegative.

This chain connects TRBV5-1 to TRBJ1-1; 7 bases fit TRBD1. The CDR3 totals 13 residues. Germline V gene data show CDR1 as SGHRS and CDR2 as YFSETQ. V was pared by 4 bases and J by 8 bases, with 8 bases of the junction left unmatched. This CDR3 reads CASSNTGVREAFF. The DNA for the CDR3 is TGCGCCAGCAGCAATACAGGGGTGAGGGAAGCTTTCTTT.

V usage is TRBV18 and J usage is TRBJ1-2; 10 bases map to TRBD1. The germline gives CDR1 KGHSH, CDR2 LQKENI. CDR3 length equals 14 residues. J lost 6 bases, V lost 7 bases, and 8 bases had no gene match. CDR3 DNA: TGTGCCAGCTTGGGGACAGGGGAAAGAGATGGCTACACCTTC. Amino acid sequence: CASLGTGERDGYTF.

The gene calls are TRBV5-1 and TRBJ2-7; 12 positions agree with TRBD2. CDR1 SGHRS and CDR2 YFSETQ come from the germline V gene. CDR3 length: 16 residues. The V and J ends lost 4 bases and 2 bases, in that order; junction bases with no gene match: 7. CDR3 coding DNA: TGCGCCAGCAGCCGATCGACTAGCGGGAGCGCCTACGAGCAGTACTTC. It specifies CASSRSTSGSAYEQYF.

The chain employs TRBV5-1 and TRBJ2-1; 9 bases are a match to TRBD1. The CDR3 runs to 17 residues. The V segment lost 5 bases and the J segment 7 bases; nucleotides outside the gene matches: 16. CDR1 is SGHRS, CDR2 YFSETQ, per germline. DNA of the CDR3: TGCGCCAGCAGTTCCGCCTTCGGGACAGGGTCCCTTAATGAGCAGTTCTTC. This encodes CASSSAFGTGSLNEQFF.

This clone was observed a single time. This CDR3 reads CASSLELGGRDTQYF. CDR3 coding DNA: TGTGCCAGCAGCTTAGAACTGGGGGGGCGGGATACGCAGTATTTT. The J gene is TRBJ2-3, the V gene TRBV7-2; weak D call: TRBD2 (7 bases). Germline values: CDR1 SGHTA, CDR2 FQGNSA. With 1 base removed from V and 6 bases from J, the gap between germline ends came to 14 bases. CDR3 length equals 15 residues. Together with reference TRBV7-2 and TRBJ2-3, the CDR3 gives the full variable domain: GAGVSQSPSNKVTEKGKDVELRCDPISGHTALYWYRQSLGQGLEFLIYFQGNSAPDKSGLPSDRFSAERTGGSVSTLTIQRTQQEDSAVYLCASSLELGGRDTQYFGPGTRLTVL.

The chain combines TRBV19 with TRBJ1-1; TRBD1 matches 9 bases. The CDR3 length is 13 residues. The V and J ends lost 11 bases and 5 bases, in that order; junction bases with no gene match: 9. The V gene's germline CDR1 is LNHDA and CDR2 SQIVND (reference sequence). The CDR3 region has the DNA TGTGCCGGGGGGGACAGGGTGGGAACTGAAGCTTTCTTT. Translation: CAGGDRVGTEAFF.

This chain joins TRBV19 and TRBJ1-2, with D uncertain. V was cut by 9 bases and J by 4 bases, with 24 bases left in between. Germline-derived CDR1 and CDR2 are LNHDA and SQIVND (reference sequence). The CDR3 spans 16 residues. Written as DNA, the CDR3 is TGTGCCAGCAGTCGAAGGTCACGGGGTGAGAGCTATGGCTACACCTTC. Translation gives CASSRRSRGESYGYTF.

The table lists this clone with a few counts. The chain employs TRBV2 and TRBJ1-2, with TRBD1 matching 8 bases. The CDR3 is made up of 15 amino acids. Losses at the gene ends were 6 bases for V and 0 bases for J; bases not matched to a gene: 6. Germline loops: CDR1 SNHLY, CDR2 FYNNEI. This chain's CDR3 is CASSQDRGPNYGYTF. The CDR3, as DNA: TGTGCCAGCAGCCAAGACAGGGGCCCTAACTATGGCTACACCTTC. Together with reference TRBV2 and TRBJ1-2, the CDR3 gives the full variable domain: EPEVTQTPSHQVTQMGQEVILRCVPISNHLYFYWYRQILGQKVEFLVSFYNNEISEKSEIFDDQFSVERPDGSNFTLKIRSTKLEDSAMYFCASSQDRGPNYGYTFGSGTRLTVV.

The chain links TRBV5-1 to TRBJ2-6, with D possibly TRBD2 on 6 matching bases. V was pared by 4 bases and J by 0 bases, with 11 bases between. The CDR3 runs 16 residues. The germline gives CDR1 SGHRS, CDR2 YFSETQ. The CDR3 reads CASSPRGSSGANVLTF. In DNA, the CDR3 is TGCGCCAGCAGCCCTCGGGGGAGCTCTGGGGCCAACGTCCTGACTTTC.

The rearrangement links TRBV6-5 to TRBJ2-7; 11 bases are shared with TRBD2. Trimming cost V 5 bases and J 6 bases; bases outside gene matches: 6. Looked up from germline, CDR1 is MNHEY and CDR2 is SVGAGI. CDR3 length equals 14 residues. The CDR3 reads CASSALAGGGEQYF. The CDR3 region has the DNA TGTGCCAGCAGTGCTCTAGCGGGAGGAGGCGAGCAGTACTTC.

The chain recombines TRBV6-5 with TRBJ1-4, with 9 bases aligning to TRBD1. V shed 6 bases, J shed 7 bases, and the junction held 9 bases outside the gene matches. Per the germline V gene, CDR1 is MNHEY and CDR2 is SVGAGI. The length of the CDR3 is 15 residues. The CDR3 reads CASRSSGTGTEKLFF. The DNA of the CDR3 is TGTGCCAGCAGGTCCTCCGGGACAGGGACTGAAAAACTGTTTTTT.

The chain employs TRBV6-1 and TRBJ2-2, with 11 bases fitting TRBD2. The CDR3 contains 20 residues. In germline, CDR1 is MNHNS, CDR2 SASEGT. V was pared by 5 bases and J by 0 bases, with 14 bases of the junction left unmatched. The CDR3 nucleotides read TGTGCCAGCAGTCAAGGTCGTAATCCTAGCGGGGGGTCGAACACCGGGGAGCTGTTTTTT. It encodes CASSQGRNPSGGSNTGELFF.

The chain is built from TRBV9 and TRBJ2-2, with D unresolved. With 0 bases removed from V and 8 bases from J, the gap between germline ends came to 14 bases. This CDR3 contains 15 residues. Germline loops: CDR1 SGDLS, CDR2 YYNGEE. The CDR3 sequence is CASSVELRMTGELFF. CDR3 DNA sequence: TGTGCCAGCAGCGTAGAGTTGCGGATGACTGGGGAGCTGTTTTTT.

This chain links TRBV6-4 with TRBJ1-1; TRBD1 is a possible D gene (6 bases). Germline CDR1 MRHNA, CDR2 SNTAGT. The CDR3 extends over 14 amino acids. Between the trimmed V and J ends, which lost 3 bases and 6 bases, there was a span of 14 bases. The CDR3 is CASSEQGRTAEAFF. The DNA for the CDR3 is TGTGCCAGCAGTGAACAGGGAAGGACGGCTGAAGCTTTCTTT.

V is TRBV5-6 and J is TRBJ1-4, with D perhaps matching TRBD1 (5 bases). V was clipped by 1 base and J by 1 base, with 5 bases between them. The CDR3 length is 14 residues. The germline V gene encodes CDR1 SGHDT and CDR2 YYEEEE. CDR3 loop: CASSLRGTNEKLFF. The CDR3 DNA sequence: TGTGCCAGCAGCTTGAGGGGAACTAATGAAAAACTGTTTTTT.

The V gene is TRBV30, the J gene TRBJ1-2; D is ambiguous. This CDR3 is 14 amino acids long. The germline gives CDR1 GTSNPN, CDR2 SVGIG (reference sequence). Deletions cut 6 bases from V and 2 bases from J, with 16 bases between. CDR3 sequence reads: CACHGGRFNYGYTF. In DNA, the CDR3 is TGTGCCTGCCATGGAGGCAGATTCAACTATGGCTACACCTTC.

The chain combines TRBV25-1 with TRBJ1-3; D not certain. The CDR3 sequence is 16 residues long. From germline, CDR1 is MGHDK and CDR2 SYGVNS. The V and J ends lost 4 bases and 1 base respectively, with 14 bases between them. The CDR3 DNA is TGTGCCAGCAGTGCCCCAGGAGCGGGTTCTGGAAACACCATATATTTT. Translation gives CASSAPGAGSGNTIYF. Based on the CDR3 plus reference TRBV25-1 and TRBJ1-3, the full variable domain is EADIYQTPRYLVIGTGKKITLECSQTMGHDKMYWYQQDPGMELHLIHYSYGVNSTEKGDLSSESTVSRIRTEHFPLTLESARPSHTSQYLCASSAPGAGSGNTIYFGEGSWLTVV.

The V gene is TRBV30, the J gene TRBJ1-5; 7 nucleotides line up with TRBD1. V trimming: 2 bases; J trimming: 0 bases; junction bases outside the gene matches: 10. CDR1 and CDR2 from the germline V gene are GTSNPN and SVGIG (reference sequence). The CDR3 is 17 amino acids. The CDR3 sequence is CAWSSGQALYSNQPQHF. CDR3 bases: TGTGCCTGGAGTTCTGGACAGGCTCTATATAGCAATCAGCCCCAGCATTTT.

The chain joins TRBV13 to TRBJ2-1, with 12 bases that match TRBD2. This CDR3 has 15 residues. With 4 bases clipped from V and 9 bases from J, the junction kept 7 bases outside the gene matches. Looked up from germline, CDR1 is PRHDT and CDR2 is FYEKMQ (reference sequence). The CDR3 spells CASSSRLAGEGEQFF. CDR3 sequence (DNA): TGTGCCAGCAGCTCTAGACTAGCGGGAGAAGGTGAGCAGTTCTTC.

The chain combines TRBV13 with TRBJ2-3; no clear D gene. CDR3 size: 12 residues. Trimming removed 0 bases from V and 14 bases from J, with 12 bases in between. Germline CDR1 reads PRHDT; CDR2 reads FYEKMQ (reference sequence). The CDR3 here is CASSLGEGPGYF. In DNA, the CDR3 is TGTGCCAGCAGCTTAGGAGAAGGCCCAGGGTATTTT.

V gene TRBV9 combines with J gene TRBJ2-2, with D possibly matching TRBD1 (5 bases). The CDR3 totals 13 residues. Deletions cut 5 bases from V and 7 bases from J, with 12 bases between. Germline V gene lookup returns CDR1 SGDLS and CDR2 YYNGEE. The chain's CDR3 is CASSSRVGGELFF. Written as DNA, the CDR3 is TGTGCCAGCAGTTCCAGGGTTGGCGGGGAGCTGTTTTTT.

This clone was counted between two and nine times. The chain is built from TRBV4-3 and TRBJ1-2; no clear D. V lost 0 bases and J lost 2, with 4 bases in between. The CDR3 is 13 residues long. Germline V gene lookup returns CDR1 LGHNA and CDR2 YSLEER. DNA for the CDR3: TGCGCCAGCAGCCAAGATCTCAACTATGGCTACACCTTC. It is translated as CASSQDLNYGYTF.

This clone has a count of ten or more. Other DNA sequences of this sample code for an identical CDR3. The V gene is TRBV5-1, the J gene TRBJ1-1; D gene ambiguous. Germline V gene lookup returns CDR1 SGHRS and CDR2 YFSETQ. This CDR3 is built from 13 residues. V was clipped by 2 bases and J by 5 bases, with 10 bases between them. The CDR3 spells CASSFEGGTEAFF. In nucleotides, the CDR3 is TGCGCCAGCAGCTTTGAGGGAGGGACTGAAGCTTTCTTT.

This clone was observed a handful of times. The CDR3 is CATRGTRADTQYF. In nucleotides, the CDR3 is TGTGCCACCCGGGGGACCAGGGCAGATACGCAGTATTTT. This chain joins TRBV6-5 and TRBJ2-3; D possibly corresponds to TRBD2 (6 bases). Trimming took off 10 bases at V and 4 bases at J, with 15 bases between the two ends. The CDR3 spans 13 residues. Germline CDR1 MNHEY, CDR2 SVGAGI.

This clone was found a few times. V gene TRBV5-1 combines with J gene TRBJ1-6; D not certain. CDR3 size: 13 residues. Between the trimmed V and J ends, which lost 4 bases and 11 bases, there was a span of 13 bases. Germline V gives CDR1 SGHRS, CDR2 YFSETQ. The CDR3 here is CASSEGGKTPLHF. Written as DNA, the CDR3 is TGCGCCAGCAGCGAGGGAGGGAAGACACCCCTCCACTTT.